The 6 T cell receptor beta chains below all came from one sample that was sequenced in a study of cytomegalovirus exposure and HLA in healthy donors. 13 Jbeta primers and 60 Vbeta primers were used for the PCR. Clones were sequenced by immunoSEQ multiplex PCR, and TCRdb holds only the in-frame ones, with some missing. The sample lists over 150,000 clones, approximately 80% seen once, with around 2.1% in the top ten. The sequencing sample was made of PBMCs. These receptors all come from a man between 50 and 59 years old in good health and CMV-seropositive.

The chain employs TRBV28 and TRBJ1-1; perhaps TRBD1 as D (6 bases). Trimming pared 3 bases from V and 5 bases from J, leaving 28 bases between. Germline V CDR1 and CDR2: MDHEN, SYDVKM. The CDR3 loop spans 19 amino acids. This CDR3 reads CASSFPTVMGASTQTEAFF. The DNA for the CDR3 is TGTGCCAGCAGTTTTCCCACCGTGATGGGGGCATCCACACAGACTGAAGCTTTCTTT.

The genes are TRBV5-1 and TRBJ2-7, with D maybe TRBD1 (7 bases). The germline CDR1 and CDR2 sequences are SGHRS and YFSETQ. Trimming cost V 2 bases and J 1 base, with 16 bases left between them. The CDR3 covers 16 residues. The CDR3 DNA sequence: TGCGCCAGCAGCTTTATCGCGGGACAGTCATCCTACGAGCAGTACTTC. Its protein product is CASSFIAGQSSYEQYF.

The J gene is TRBJ2-3, the V gene TRBV19, with 11 bases identical to TRBD2. This CDR3 is 15 amino acids long. Germline-derived CDR1 and CDR2 are LNHDA and SQIVND (reference sequence). The trim removed 5 bases at V and 7 bases at J, leaving 8 bases unmatched. The CDR3, as DNA: TGTGCCAGTAGTCCCATAGCGGGGGGGCCAAATACGCAGTATTTT. This encodes CASSPIAGGPNTQYF.

The chain has TRBV4-2 and TRBJ2-7, with TRBD1 matching over 10 bases. Trimming at V came to 4 bases and at J to 4 bases, leaving 4 bases not matched to a gene. The CDR3 spans 14 residues. Germline V lookup: CDR1 LGHNA, CDR2 YNFKEQ. The CDR3 DNA sequence: TGTGCCAGCAGCCGGCCGGGACAGGGGTACGAGCAGTACTTC. Translating it yields CASSRPGQGYEQYF.

V is TRBV27 and J is TRBJ1-2; tentatively, D is TRBD1 (5 bases). There are 12 residues in the CDR3. Trimming shortened V by 4 bases and J by 7 bases, and 10 bases separated the two germline ends. Per the germline V gene, CDR1 is MNHEY and CDR2 is SMNVEV (reference sequence). The CDR3 bases are TGTGCCAGCAGTTCCTCAGGGTTTGGCTACACCTTC. Amino acids: CASSSSGFGYTF.

The chain links TRBV5-6 to TRBJ1-1, with D perhaps TRBD1 (5 bases). The CDR3 has 15 amino acids. CDR1 and CDR2 (germline): SGHDT, YYEEEE. V was cut by 1 base and J by 3 bases, with 13 bases left in between. The CDR3 region has the DNA TGTGCCAGCAGCTTGTTTGGCAGGGAGGACACTGAAGCTTTCTTT. It is translated as CASSLFGREDTEAFF.